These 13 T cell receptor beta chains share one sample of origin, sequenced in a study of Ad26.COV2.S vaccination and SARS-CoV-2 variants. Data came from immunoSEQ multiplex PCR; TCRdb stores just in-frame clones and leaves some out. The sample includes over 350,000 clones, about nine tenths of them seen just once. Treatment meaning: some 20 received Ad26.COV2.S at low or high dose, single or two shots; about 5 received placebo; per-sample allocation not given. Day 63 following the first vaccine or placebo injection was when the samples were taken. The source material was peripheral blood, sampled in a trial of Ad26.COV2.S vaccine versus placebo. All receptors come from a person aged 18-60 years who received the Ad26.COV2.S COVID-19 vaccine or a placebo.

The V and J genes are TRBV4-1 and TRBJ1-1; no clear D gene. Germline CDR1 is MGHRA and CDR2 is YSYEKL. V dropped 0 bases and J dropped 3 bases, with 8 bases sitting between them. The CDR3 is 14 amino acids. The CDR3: CASSQDRRDTEAFF. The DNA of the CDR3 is TGCGCCAGCAGCCAAGATCGGCGGGACACTGAAGCTTTCTTT.

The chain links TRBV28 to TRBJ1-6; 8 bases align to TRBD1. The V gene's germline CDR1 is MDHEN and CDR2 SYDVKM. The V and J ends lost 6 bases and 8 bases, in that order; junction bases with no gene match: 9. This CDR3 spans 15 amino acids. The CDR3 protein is CASRKATGEYSPLHF. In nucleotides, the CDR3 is TGTGCCAGCAGGAAAGCGACAGGGGAATATTCACCCCTCCACTTT.

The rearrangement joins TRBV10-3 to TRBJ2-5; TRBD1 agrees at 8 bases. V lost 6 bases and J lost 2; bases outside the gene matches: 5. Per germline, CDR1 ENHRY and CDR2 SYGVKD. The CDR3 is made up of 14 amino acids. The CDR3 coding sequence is TGTGCCATCAGGGCGGACAGGGATCAAGAGACCCAGTACTTC. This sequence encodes CAIRADRDQETQYF.

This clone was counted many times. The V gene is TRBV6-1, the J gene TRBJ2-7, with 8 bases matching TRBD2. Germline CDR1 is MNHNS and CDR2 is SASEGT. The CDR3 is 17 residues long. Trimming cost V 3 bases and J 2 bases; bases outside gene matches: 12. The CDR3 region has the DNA TGTGCCAGCAGTGACGAATACCTGGGCGGGGGGCCCTACGAGCAGTACTTC. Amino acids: CASSDEYLGGGPYEQYF.

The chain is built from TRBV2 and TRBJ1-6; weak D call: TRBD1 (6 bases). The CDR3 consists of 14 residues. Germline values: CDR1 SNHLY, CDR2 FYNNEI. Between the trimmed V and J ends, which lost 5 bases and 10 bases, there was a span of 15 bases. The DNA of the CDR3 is TGTGCCAGCAGTCAGGGGCAGGGAGACTCACCCCTCCACTTT. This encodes CASSQGQGDSPLHF. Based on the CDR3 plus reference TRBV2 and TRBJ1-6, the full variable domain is EPEVTQTPSHQVTQMGQEVILRCVPISNHLYFYWYRQILGQKVEFLVSFYNNEISEKSEIFDDQFSVERPDGSNFTLKIRSTKLEDSAMYFCASSQGQGDSPLHFGNGTRLTVT.

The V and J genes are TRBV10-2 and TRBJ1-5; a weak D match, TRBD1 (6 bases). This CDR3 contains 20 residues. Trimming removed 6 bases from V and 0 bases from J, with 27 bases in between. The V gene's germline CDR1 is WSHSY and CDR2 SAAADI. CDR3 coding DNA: TGCGCCAGCAGAGCCGGGGTCTTGGGGGGCGCCCGTTATAGCAATCAGCCCCAGCATTTT. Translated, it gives CASRAGVLGGARYSNQPQHF.

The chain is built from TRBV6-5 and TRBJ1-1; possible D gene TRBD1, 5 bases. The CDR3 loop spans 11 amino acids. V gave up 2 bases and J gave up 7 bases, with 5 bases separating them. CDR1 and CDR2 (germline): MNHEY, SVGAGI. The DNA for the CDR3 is TGTGCCAGCAGTTACGGACATGAAGCTTTCTTT. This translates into CASSYGHEAFF.

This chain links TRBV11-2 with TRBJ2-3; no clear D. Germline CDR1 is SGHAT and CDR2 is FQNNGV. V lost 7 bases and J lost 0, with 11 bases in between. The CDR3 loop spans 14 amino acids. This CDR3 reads CASKAFGSTDTQYF. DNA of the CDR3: TGTGCCAGCAAGGCTTTCGGGAGCACAGATACGCAGTATTTT.

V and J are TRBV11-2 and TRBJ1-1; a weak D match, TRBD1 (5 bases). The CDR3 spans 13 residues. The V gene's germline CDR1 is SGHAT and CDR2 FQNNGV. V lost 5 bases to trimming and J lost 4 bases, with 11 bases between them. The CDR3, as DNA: TGTGCCAGCAGCATTGTGAGGGGCACTGAAGCTTTCTTT. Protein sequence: CASSIVRGTEAFF. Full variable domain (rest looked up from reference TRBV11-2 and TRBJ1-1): EAGVAQSPRYKIIEKRQSVAFWCNPISGHATLYWYQQILGQGPKLLIQFQNNGVVDDSQLPKDRFSAERLKGVDSTLKIQPAKLEDSAVYLCASSIVRGTEAFFGQGTRLTVV.

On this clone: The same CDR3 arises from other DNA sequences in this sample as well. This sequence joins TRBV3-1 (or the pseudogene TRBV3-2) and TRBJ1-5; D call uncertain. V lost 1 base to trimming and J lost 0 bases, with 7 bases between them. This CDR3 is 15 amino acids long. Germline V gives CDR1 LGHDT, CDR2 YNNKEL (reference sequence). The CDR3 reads CASSQGRLSNQPQHF. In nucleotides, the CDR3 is TGTGCCAGCAGCCAAGGACGCCTTAGCAATCAGCCCCAGCATTTT.

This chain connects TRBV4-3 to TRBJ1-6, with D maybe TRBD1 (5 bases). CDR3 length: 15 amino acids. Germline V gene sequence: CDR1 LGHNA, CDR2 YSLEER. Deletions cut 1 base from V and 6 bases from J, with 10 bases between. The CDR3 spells CASSQGGMGNSPLHF. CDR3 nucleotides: TGCGCCAGCAGCCAAGGGGGGATGGGTAATTCACCCCTCCACTTT.

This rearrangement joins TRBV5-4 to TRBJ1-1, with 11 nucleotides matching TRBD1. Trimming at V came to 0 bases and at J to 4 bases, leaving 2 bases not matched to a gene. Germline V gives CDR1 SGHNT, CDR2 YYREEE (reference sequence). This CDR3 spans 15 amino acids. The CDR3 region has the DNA TGTGCCAGCAGCTTGGGTGGGACAGGGGGCACTGAAGCTTTCTTT. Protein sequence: CASSLGGTGGTEAFF.

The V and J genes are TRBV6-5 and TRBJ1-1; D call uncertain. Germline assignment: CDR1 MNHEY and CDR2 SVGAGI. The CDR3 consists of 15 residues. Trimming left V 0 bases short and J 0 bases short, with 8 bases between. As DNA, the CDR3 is TGTGCCAGCAGTTACTCGTCAGGCATGAACACTGAAGCTTTCTTT. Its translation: CASSYSSGMNTEAFF.